Presented here are 20 T cell receptor delta chains from one specimen sequenced in a study of gamma-delta T cells after stem cell transplantation (dated by TCRdb to about 2016). Library preparation used RT-PCR. Data came from an Illumina MiSeq. Clones were re-identified by TCRdb from the public reads with CATT, and rows with the same DNA were merged. Counted in this sample were 2,000 to 3,000 delta-chain clones; 40% to 50% of them appeared once. The ten largest clones take up just over 20% of the sample. The sample taken for sequencing was gamma-delta T cells. The source is a human donor. It is not recorded whose cells these are; they may come from a transplant donor.

About this clone itself: Mismatch with germline at one junction end may stem from a read error. This chain links TRDV2 with TRDJ1; no clear D gene. This CDR3 region has 15 residues. CDR1 GEAIGNYY and CDR2 EKD come from the germline V gene. CDR3: CACDTVGPYTDNLIF. DNA for the CDR3: TGTGCCTGTGACACCGTTGGGCCTTACACCGATAACCTCATCTTT.

The V call is TRDV2, the J call TRDJ1; no definite D call. Per the germline V gene, CDR1 is GEAIGNYY and CDR2 is EKD. V was clipped by 3 bases and J by 6 bases, with 28 bases between them. The CDR3 loop spans 18 amino acids. The CDR3 sequence is CACDDLIPLRDALHKLIF. The CDR3 nucleotides read TGTGCCTGTGACGACCTTATTCCATTACGAGACGCGCTTCATAAACTCATCTTT.

This clone was recorded a few times. A much larger clone differs from this one at a single base, so this may be a read error. Additional DNA sequences in this sample encode the identical CDR3. The rearrangement links TRDV2 to TRDJ1; TRDD3 matches 8 bases. CDR1 and CDR2 (germline): GEAIGNYY, EKD. CDR3 length: 17 amino acids. CDR3 loop: CACDILAGGPYTDKLIF. DNA for the CDR3: TGCGCCTGTGACATTCTGGCTGGGGGACCTTACACCGATAAACTCATCTTT.

This clone was seen more than once but under ten times. The sample holds other DNA sequences that translate to the same CDR3. The rearrangement uses TRDV2 and TRDJ1, with 10 bases matching TRDD3. The CDR3 consists of 20 residues. Germline CDR1 and CDR2: GEAIGNYY and EKD. The junction had 15 bases not matched to a gene; V was cut back by 0 bases and J by 0 bases. The CDR3 DNA sequence: TGTGCCTGTGACACCGTGCTTAGGCTGGGGGATAGAGGGTACACCGATAAACTCATCTTT. Translating gives CACDTVLRLGDRGYTDKLIF.

This clone was found a few times. The chain has TRDV2 and TRDJ1; perhaps D is TRDD2 or TRDD3 (5 bases each). Germline V gives CDR1 GEAIGNYY, CDR2 EKD. The CDR3 sequence is 19 residues long. V was pared by 3 bases and J by 2 bases, with 27 bases between. CDR3 region: CACDPVIFPQGDFTDKLIF. CDR3 coding DNA: TGTGCCTGTGACCCCGTGATCTTCCCCCAAGGGGACTTTACCGATAAACTCATCTTT.

Turning to this clone: A read error likely explains this, since a far larger clone differs by one base. Other DNA sequences in this specimen translate into the identical CDR3. This rearrangement joins TRDV2 to TRDJ1; 9 bases match TRDD3. Per the germline V gene, CDR1 is GEAIGNYY and CDR2 is EKD. CDR3 length: 21 amino acids. CDR3 protein: CACDTVKAPVGGYRDTDKLIF. The CDR3 coding sequence is TGCGCCTGTGACACCGTTAAGGCCCCTGTCGGGGGATACAGAGACACCGATAAACTCATCTTT.

Note on this clone: A read error likely explains this, since a far larger clone differs by one base. The same CDR3 arises from other DNA sequences in this sample as well. The chain has TRDV2 and TRDJ1; D gene ambiguous. Looked up from germline, CDR1 is GEAIGNYY and CDR2 is EKD. CDR3 length equals 15 residues. As DNA, the CDR3 is TGTGCCTGTGACACGTTGTACTCAGCCGGCGATAAACTCATCTTC. The encoded protein is CACDTLYSAGDKLIF.

With respect to this clone: A much larger clonotype is one base distant, so this may be a read error. The V gene is TRDV2, the J gene TRDJ1; D not certain. The CDR3 runs 13 residues. V lost 2 bases, J lost 5 bases, and 11 bases lay in between. From germline, CDR1 is GEAIGNYY and CDR2 EKD. The CDR3 region is CACDMVGTDKLIF. The CDR3 coding sequence is TGTGCCTGTGACATGGTAGGGACGGATAAACTCATCTTT.

Judged by abundance, this clone is large (0.1 to 1%). This sequence joins TRDV2 and TRDJ1; 10 nucleotides align to TRDD3. The CDR3 has 17 amino acids. V was pared by 0 bases and J by 0 bases, with 6 bases of the junction left unmatched. Germline V gene sequence: CDR1 GEAIGNYY, CDR2 EKD. CDR3 residues: CACDTVWGIGYTDKLIF. The CDR3 coding sequence is TGTGCCTGTGACACCGTCTGGGGGATAGGCTACACCGATAAACTCATCTTT.

The rearrangement joins TRDV2 to TRDJ1; 7 bases match TRDD3. CDR1 and CDR2 (germline): GEAIGNYY, EKD. Trimming cost V 6 bases and J 0 bases; bases outside gene matches: 18. The CDR3 runs to 18 residues. CDR3 nucleotides: TGTGCCTGTAAATCCTTAGTATTGGGGGAGGAAGACACCGATAAACTCATCTTT. Translating it yields CACKSLVLGEEDTDKLIF.

This clone was recorded a few times. The gene calls are TRDV2 and TRDJ1, with 13 positions matching TRDD3. Per germline, CDR1 GEAIGNYY and CDR2 EKD. The CDR3 has 18 amino acids. Trimming removed 3 bases from V and 3 bases from J; junction bases left unmatched: 12. DNA for the CDR3: TGTGCCTGTGACGCCGTACTGGGGGATACGCGAGTTCCCGATAAACTCATCTTT. Protein product: CACDAVLGDTRVPDKLIF.

The J gene is TRDJ1, the V gene TRDV2; a possible D gene is TRDD3 (5 bases). Trimming took off 0 bases at V and 0 bases at J, with 19 bases between the two ends. The germline V gene has CDR1 GEAIGNYY and CDR2 EKD. This CDR3 contains 18 residues. The CDR3 nucleotides read TGTGCCTGTGACACCGTCTTGGTTAGGGGACAGTACACCGATAAACTCATCTTT. Its translation is CACDTVLVRGQYTDKLIF.

There are a few counts of this clone. The chain uses TRDV2 and TRDJ1, with 8 bases matching TRDD3. The CDR3 covers 16 residues. CDR1 GEAIGNYY and CDR2 EKD come from the germline V gene. V trimming: 3 bases; J trimming: 8 bases; junction bases outside the gene matches: 16. CDR3: CACDPVGLGATDKLIF. In nucleotides, the CDR3 is TGTGCCTGTGACCCTGTGGGACTGGGGGCCACGGACAAACTCATCTTT.

This clone was picked up a small number of times. The chain has TRDV2 and TRDJ1; 10 bases are a match to TRDD3. Looked up from germline, CDR1 is GEAIGNYY and CDR2 is EKD. J was trimmed by 1 base and V by 0 bases; bases with no gene match: 7. This CDR3 contains 17 residues. CDR3 sequence (DNA): TGTGCCTGTGACACCTTGGGGGATACCCCCGCCACCGATAAACTCATCTTT. The encoded protein is CACDTLGDTPATDKLIF.

V is TRDV2 and J is TRDJ1, with 12 positions matching TRDD3. The junction had 10 bases not matched to a gene; V was cut back by 3 bases and J by 0 bases. Germline-derived CDR1 and CDR2 are GEAIGNYY and EKD. CDR3 size: 18 residues. Here the CDR3 reads CACDHVLGDTPYTDKLIF. In nucleotides, the CDR3 is TGTGCCTGTGACCACGTACTGGGGGATACCCCATACACCGATAAACTCATCTTT.

This sequence joins TRDV2 and TRDJ1; TRDD3 agrees at 11 bases. Per germline, CDR1 GEAIGNYY and CDR2 EKD. V was pared by 2 bases and J by 4 bases, with 8 bases of the junction left unmatched. CDR3 length: 16 amino acids. The CDR3 sequence: CACDMMMGDTRDKLIF. As DNA, the CDR3 is TGTGCCTGTGACATGATGATGGGGGATACGCGCGATAAACTCATCTTT.

In regard to this clone: This likely stems from a read error, as it lies one base from a far larger clone. Other DNA sequences in this specimen translate into the identical CDR3. This chain uses TRDV2 with TRDJ1; 10 nucleotides align to TRDD3. CDR1 is GEAIGNYY, CDR2 EKD, per germline. The CDR3 contains 18 residues. The CDR3 DNA reads as TGTGCCTGTGACACCCTTACTGGGGGATCTTTATACACCGATAAGCTCATCTTT. Translating gives CACDTLTGGSLYTDKLIF.

This clone showed up just a few times. Given a far larger clone just one base away, this is likely a sequencing read error. This chain uses TRDV2 with TRDJ1; 10 bases are shared with TRDD3. CDR1 is GEAIGNYY, CDR2 EKD, per germline. This CDR3 contains 18 residues. In nucleotides, the CDR3 is TGTGCCTGTGACACCCTCTATACTGGGGGATCCTACACCGATAAACCCATCTTT. Translation gives CACDTLYTGGSYTDKPIF.

The V gene is TRDV2, the J gene TRDJ3; the match to TRDD3 covers 10 bases. Germline V gene data show CDR1 as GEAIGNYY and CDR2 as EKD. The CDR3 has 21 residues. Trimming at V came to 0 bases and at J to 0 bases, leaving 10 bases not matched to a gene. CDR3 amino acids: CACDTLEVMGDTSWDTRQMFF. The DNA for the CDR3 is TGTGCCTGTGACACCCTGGAGGTTATGGGGGATACCTCCTGGGACACCCGACAGATGTTTTTC.

Turning to this clone: The same CDR3 can be traced to other DNA sequences in this sample. V and J are TRDV2 and TRDJ1, with TRDD3 identical over 8 bases. Trimming at V came to 7 bases and at J to 9 bases, leaving 15 bases not matched to a gene. From germline, CDR1 is GEAIGNYY and CDR2 EKD. CDR3 size: 14 residues. CDR3 sequence: CACDRLGAKGELIF. CDR3 nucleotides: TGTGCCTGCGACCGACTGGGGGCTAAAGGCGAACTCATCTTT.